This T cell receptor beta chain comes out of a study of T-cell memory formation after mild COVID-19. General study points: The study found balanced CD4/CD8 in clones contracting day 15 to 85 and a CD4+ lean in later expanders. Mainly in CM and EM were contracting CD4+ clones; CD8+ were in EMRA.

Per germline, CDR1 SGHRS and CDR2 YFSETQ. The CDR3 runs 14 residues. The V end was cut by 2 bases, the J end by 5 bases, with 11 bases between. TCRdb itself ran the 5' RACE reads through MiXCR, one entry per CDR3 protein. The repertoire holds roughly 300,000 distinct CDR3 sequences, with 7.5% to 9.5% as singletons. In the case of this clonotype: What it binds is unknown.

J is TRBJ2-1 and V is TRBV5-1, with D perhaps matching TRBD1 (7 bases). The sequence came from a man between 18 and 29 years old who had mild COVID-19 (a few samples of this study predate the infection). Cell type and time point are not known. The sample consisted of PBMCs or a T cell subset sorted from them (not recorded which). For the CDR3, the DNA is TGCGCCAGCAGCTTCGGCAGGGGGGACAATGAGCAGTTCTTC. It encodes CASSFGRGDNEQFF.